This TCR beta chain was found in a study of T cells in Graves' hyperthyroidism and ophthalmopathy. This clonotype showed up many times. Its matching antigen is unknown. RNA transcripts provided the source from which TCR beta CDR3 regions were amplified. HTBI primers were the set used in a first-round RT-PCR of the TCR CDR3. TCRdb reanalysed the multiplex PCR reads using MiXCR and keeps one entry per CDR3 protein. This table has about 250,000 distinct CDR3 sequences, approximately 25% appearing once. General study findings and limits: Ophthalmopathy and stable hyperthyroidism were told apart by a 13 V-J model.

V lost 5 bases and J 11 bases, leaving 21 bases between the germline ends. CDR3 length equals 14 residues. The V gene's germline CDR1 is MDHEN and CDR2 SYDVKM. Exclusion of patients followed from uncontrolled infection, other autoimmune disease, pregnancy or lactation. V and J are TRBV28 and TRBJ1-2; D remains unclear. The sample taken for sequencing was blood. This receptor was identified in a woman aged 40 to 55 with Graves' ophthalmopathy. CDR3 sequence: CASSPLGSQRIYTF. CDR3 coding DNA: TGTGCCAGCAGTCCCCTCGGATCCCAGAGGATTTACACCTTC.